These T cell receptor beta chains were read from a single sample in a study of beta chain features in type 1 diabetes. The protocol was immunoSEQ multiplex PCR, while the TCRdb copy is restricted to in-frame clones and leaves out a portion. Of 200,000 to 300,000 clones listed, around 9.9% were seen once; the top ten hold more than 0.015%. Sequencing was carried out using naive CD4+ T cells from blood. The receptors stem from a man in his thirties or forties with type 1 diabetes. The CDR3 runs from the conserved cysteine through the conserved F or W. Fields, in order: clone size, D gene, J gene, V gene, CDR3 protein, CDR3 DNA. The D gene is left open where the match is weak. Rows give clone size only sometimes, using once, few, many, or a class for an expanded clone.

clone_size: .
d_call: .
j_call: TRBJ2-1
v_call: TRBV19
cdr3_aa: CASRTGYEQFF
cdr3_nt: TGTGCCAGTAGAACAGGGTATGAGCAGTTCTTC

clone_size: few
d_call: .
j_call: TRBJ1-2
v_call: TRBV29-1
cdr3_aa: CSVEDGGTRGYTF
cdr3_nt: TGCAGCGTTGAAGATGGAGGGACTCGCGGCTACACCTTC

clone_size: few
d_call: .
j_call: TRBJ1-2
v_call: TRBV5-1
cdr3_aa: CASSLGSVDGYTF
cdr3_nt: TGCGCCAGCAGCTTGGGGTCGGTGGATGGCTACACCTTC

clone_size: .
d_call: .
j_call: TRBJ1-1
v_call: TRBV30
cdr3_aa: CAWMGQLNTEAFF
cdr3_nt: TGTGCCTGGATGGGGCAGCTGAACACTGAAGCTTTCTTT

clone_size: .
d_call: .
j_call: TRBJ2-1
v_call: TRBV9
cdr3_aa: CASSEGASSYNEQFF
cdr3_nt: TGTGCCAGCAGCGAAGGGGCTAGCTCCTACAATGAGCAGTTCTTC

clone_size: .
d_call: .
j_call: TRBJ2-7
v_call: TRBV7-9
cdr3_aa: CASSSAGQYSYEQYF
cdr3_nt: TGTGCCAGCAGCTCCGCGGGACAGTACTCCTACGAGCAGTACTTC

clone_size: few
d_call: TRBD1
j_call: TRBJ2-1
v_call: TRBV7-2
cdr3_aa: CASSLGGQGAYEQFF
cdr3_nt: TGTGCCAGCAGCTTAGGAGGCCAGGGGGCTTATGAGCAGTTCTTC

clone_size: once
d_call: TRBD1
j_call: TRBJ2-1
v_call: TRBV7-3
cdr3_aa: CASSTTGDGYNEQFF
cdr3_nt: TGTGCCAGCAGCACTACAGGGGACGGCTACAATGAGCAGTTCTTC

clone_size: .
d_call: TRBD2
j_call: TRBJ2-7
v_call: TRBV6-1
cdr3_aa: CASSGGLAGAAYEQYF
cdr3_nt: TGTGCCAGCAGTGGGGGACTAGCGGGGGCCGCCTACGAGCAGTACTTC

clone_size: .
d_call: TRBD1
j_call: TRBJ2-7
v_call: TRBV19
cdr3_aa: CASSRQGHEQYF
cdr3_nt: TGTGCCAGTAGTCGACAGGGCCACGAGCAGTACTTC

clone_size: few
d_call: TRBD1
j_call: TRBJ1-2
v_call: TRBV18
cdr3_aa: CASSSSLRDSYGYTF
cdr3_nt: TGTGCCAGCTCATCATCCCTCCGGGACAGCTATGGCTACACCTTC

clone_size: .
d_call: TRBD1
j_call: TRBJ2-7
v_call: TRBV2
cdr3_aa: CASGGQGSEQYF
cdr3_nt: TGTGCCAGCGGGGGACAGGGATCCGAGCAGTACTTC

clone_size: .
d_call: TRBD2
j_call: TRBJ2-1
v_call: TRBV19
cdr3_aa: CASSRRLAAYNEQFF
cdr3_nt: TGTGCCAGTAGTAGAAGACTAGCAGCGTACAATGAGCAGTTCTTC

clone_size: .
d_call: .
j_call: TRBJ1-1
v_call: TRBV5-1
cdr3_aa: CASSIQGMNTEAFF
cdr3_nt: TGCGCCAGCAGCATACAGGGTATGAACACTGAAGCTTTCTTT

clone_size: .
d_call: TRBD1
j_call: TRBJ1-1
v_call: TRBV29-1
cdr3_aa: CSACRQGATEAFF
cdr3_nt: TGCAGCGCCTGTAGACAGGGGGCCACTGAAGCTTTCTTT

clone_size: .
d_call: TRBD1
j_call: TRBJ1-1
v_call: TRBV10-3
cdr3_aa: CAISGGQVNTEAFF
cdr3_nt: TGTGCCATCAGTGGGGGACAGGTTAACACTGAAGCTTTCTTT

clone_size: .
d_call: .
j_call: TRBJ2-5
v_call: TRBV11-2
cdr3_aa: CASSLGQSRETQYF
cdr3_nt: TGTGCCAGCAGCTTAGGGCAGTCGCGGGAGACCCAGTACTTC

clone_size: few
d_call: .
j_call: TRBJ2-6
v_call: TRBV7-2
cdr3_aa: CASSLGVSGANVLTF
cdr3_nt: TGTGCCAGCAGCTTAGGAGTCTCGGGGGCCAACGTCCTGACTTTC

clone_size: .
d_call: TRBD2
j_call: TRBJ2-7
v_call: TRBV5-1
cdr3_aa: CASSLQSGGPTYEQYF
cdr3_nt: TGCGCCAGCAGCTTACAAAGCGGGGGGCCCACCTACGAGCAGTACTTC

clone_size: few
d_call: TRBD2
j_call: TRBJ2-5
v_call: TRBV28
cdr3_aa: CASSPRLAGLQETQYF
cdr3_nt: TGTGCCAGCAGTCCAAGACTAGCGGGCTTACAAGAGACCCAGTACTTC

clone_size: few
d_call: .
j_call: TRBJ2-7
v_call: TRBV29-1
cdr3_aa: CSSPAGVSYEQYF
cdr3_nt: TGCAGCTCCCCGGCCGGAGTCTCCTACGAGCAGTACTTC

clone_size: few
d_call: .
j_call: TRBJ1-1
v_call: TRBV2
cdr3_aa: CASRLQGEAAFF
cdr3_nt: TGTGCCAGCAGGTTACAGGGAGAGGCAGCTTTCTTT

clone_size: few
d_call: .
j_call: TRBJ2-1
v_call: TRBV5-6
cdr3_aa: CASSPQAFSNEQFF
cdr3_nt: TGTGCCAGCAGCCCCCAGGCCTTCAGCAATGAGCAGTTCTTC

clone_size: .
d_call: .
j_call: TRBJ2-3
v_call: TRBV5-6
cdr3_aa: CASSFRGGGADTQYF
cdr3_nt: TGTGCCAGCAGCTTCCGTGGAGGGGGCGCAGATACGCAGTATTTT

clone_size: few
d_call: .
j_call: TRBJ2-3
v_call: TRBV5-1
cdr3_aa: CASSLDRGGTQYF
cdr3_nt: TGCGCCAGCAGCTTGGATAGGGGTGGTACGCAGTATTTT

clone_size: .
d_call: TRBD2
j_call: TRBJ2-7
v_call: TRBV7-9
cdr3_aa: CASSLVKRGLSYEQYF
cdr3_nt: TGTGCCAGCAGCTTAGTGAAGCGGGGGTTATCCTACGAGCAGTACTTC

clone_size: .
d_call: .
j_call: TRBJ1-4
v_call: TRBV7-9
cdr3_aa: CASSTGPSNEKLFF
cdr3_nt: TGTGCCAGCAGCACAGGTCCATCTAATGAAAAACTGTTTTTT

clone_size: .
d_call: TRBD1
j_call: TRBJ2-2
v_call: TRBV7-9
cdr3_aa: CASSLTGAGTGELFF
cdr3_nt: TGTGCCAGCAGCTTAACAGGGGCAGGGACCGGGGAGCTGTTTTTT

clone_size: .
d_call: .
j_call: TRBJ1-2
v_call: TRBV7-8
cdr3_aa: CASTSRGRQGYTF
cdr3_nt: TGTGCCAGCACCTCACGGGGAAGGCAAGGCTACACCTTC

clone_size: few
d_call: TRBD2
j_call: TRBJ2-3
v_call: TRBV7-9
cdr3_aa: CASSGGGDSLIVDTQYF
cdr3_nt: TGTGCCAGCAGCGGCGGGGGGGACTCCCTTATAGTGGATACGCAGTATTTT

clone_size: .
d_call: TRBD1
j_call: TRBJ1-2
v_call: TRBV4-3
cdr3_aa: CASSHLDRGYGYTF
cdr3_nt: TGCGCCAGCAGCCATTTGGACAGGGGATATGGCTACACCTTC

clone_size: few
d_call: .
j_call: TRBJ1-5
v_call: TRBV18
cdr3_aa: CASSPGVTNQPQHF
cdr3_nt: TGTGCCAGCTCACCCGGGGTTACCAATCAGCCCCAGCATTTT

clone_size: .
d_call: .
j_call: TRBJ2-2
v_call: TRBV5-1
cdr3_aa: CASKWTLNTGELFF
cdr3_nt: TGCGCCAGCAAGTGGACTCTGAACACCGGGGAGCTGTTTTTT

clone_size: .
d_call: .
j_call: TRBJ1-4
v_call: TRBV4-2
cdr3_aa: CASSQRGHMINEKLFF
cdr3_nt: TGTGCCAGCAGCCAGAGGGGACACATGATTAATGAAAAACTGTTTTTT

clone_size: few
d_call: TRBD1
j_call: TRBJ2-2
v_call: TRBV6-5
cdr3_aa: CARTGNGELFF
cdr3_nt: TGTGCCAGGACAGGGAACGGGGAGCTGTTTTTT

clone_size: .
d_call: .
j_call: TRBJ2-5
v_call: TRBV4-2
cdr3_aa: CASSQAMGGDEYF
cdr3_nt: TGTGCCAGCAGCCAAGCCATGGGAGGTGACGAATACTTC

clone_size: few
d_call: TRBD1
j_call: TRBJ1-2
v_call: TRBV7-9
cdr3_aa: CASSLRGQNYGYTF
cdr3_nt: TGTGCCAGCAGCTTACGGGGACAGAACTATGGCTACACCTTC

clone_size: .
d_call: .
j_call: TRBJ2-3
v_call: TRBV27
cdr3_aa: CASSLSPRDTQYF
cdr3_nt: TGTGCCAGCAGTTTGTCCCCCCGGGATACGCAGTATTTT

clone_size: few
d_call: TRBD1
j_call: TRBJ1-6
v_call: TRBV7-3
cdr3_aa: CASSRQGGNSPLHF
cdr3_nt: TGTGCCAGCAGTCGACAAGGGGGCAATTCACCCCTCCACTTT

clone_size: .
d_call: .
j_call: TRBJ2-7
v_call: TRBV4-1
cdr3_aa: CASSQAFRVRSYEQYF
cdr3_nt: TGCGCCAGCAGCCAGGCCTTCAGGGTTCGGTCCTACGAGCAGTACTTC

clone_size: .
d_call: .
j_call: TRBJ2-1
v_call: TRBV9
cdr3_aa: CASSVGTEQFF
cdr3_nt: TGTGCCAGCAGCGTAGGCACAGAGCAGTTCTTC

clone_size: few
d_call: .
j_call: TRBJ1-2
v_call: TRBV9
cdr3_aa: CASSVAPEPYGYTF
cdr3_nt: TGTGCCAGCAGCGTAGCCCCCGAGCCCTATGGCTACACCTTC

clone_size: .
d_call: .
j_call: TRBJ2-2
v_call: TRBV28
cdr3_aa: CASSEAGVNTGELFF
cdr3_nt: TGTGCCAGCAGTGAAGCGGGCGTGAACACCGGGGAGCTGTTTTTT

clone_size: .
d_call: .
j_call: TRBJ1-5
v_call: TRBV4-1
cdr3_aa: CASSLVDRLNQPQHF
cdr3_nt: TGCGCCAGCAGCCTAGTGGACAGACTAAATCAGCCCCAGCATTTT

clone_size: few
d_call: .
j_call: TRBJ2-7
v_call: TRBV25-1
cdr3_aa: CASSNPGLYEQYF
cdr3_nt: TGTGCCAGCAGTAACCCGGGTCTCTACGAGCAGTACTTC

clone_size: .
d_call: TRBD1
j_call: TRBJ2-3
v_call: TRBV6-1
cdr3_aa: CASTGGNTDTQYF
cdr3_nt: TGTGCCAGTACAGGGGGTAACACAGATACGCAGTATTTT

clone_size: .
d_call: .
j_call: TRBJ1-5
v_call: TRBV5-5
cdr3_aa: CASSLAGGAQPQHF
cdr3_nt: TGTGCCAGCAGCTTGGCGGGGGGAGCGCAGCCCCAGCATTTT

clone_size: .
d_call: .
j_call: TRBJ2-7
v_call: TRBV28
cdr3_aa: CASSYREPAYEQYF
cdr3_nt: TGTGCCAGCAGTTACAGGGAACCCGCCTACGAGCAGTACTTC

clone_size: .
d_call: .
j_call: TRBJ1-5
v_call: TRBV6-5
cdr3_aa: CASSYGGENQPQHF
cdr3_nt: TGTGCCAGCAGTTACGGGGGCGAGAATCAGCCCCAGCATTTT

clone_size: few
d_call: TRBD1
j_call: TRBJ2-7
v_call: TRBV4-1
cdr3_aa: CASSLTPPGQGSYEQYF
cdr3_nt: TGCGCCAGCAGCCTGACCCCTCCAGGACAGGGCTCCTACGAGCAGTACTTC